The clone carrying this TCR beta chain came up once. The antigen is not known. The junction had 8 bases not matched to a gene; V was cut back by 2 bases and J by 6 bases. The CDR3 covers 15 residues. Germline CDR1 and CDR2: SGDLS and YYNGEE. This specimen comes from a study of T cell responses to AZD1222 COVID-19 vaccine. Method: immunoSEQ multiplex PCR; TCRdb's copy keeps in-frame clones and lacks some. The table shows roughly 120,000 clones, with roughly nine tenths occurring only once. General study points: Just a handful of people given AZD1222 tested seropositive at baseline. Sampling captured repertoires only after the peak T cell response.

The chain carries TRBV9 and TRBJ1-3; 7 bases fit TRBD1. Source: peripheral blood, taken on day 0 of AZD1222 vaccination. The sequence came from an adult in good health. CDR3 sequence: CASSVATGTINTIYF. The CDR3 nucleotides are TGTGCCAGCAGCGTGGCGACAGGGACTATAAACACCATATATTTT.